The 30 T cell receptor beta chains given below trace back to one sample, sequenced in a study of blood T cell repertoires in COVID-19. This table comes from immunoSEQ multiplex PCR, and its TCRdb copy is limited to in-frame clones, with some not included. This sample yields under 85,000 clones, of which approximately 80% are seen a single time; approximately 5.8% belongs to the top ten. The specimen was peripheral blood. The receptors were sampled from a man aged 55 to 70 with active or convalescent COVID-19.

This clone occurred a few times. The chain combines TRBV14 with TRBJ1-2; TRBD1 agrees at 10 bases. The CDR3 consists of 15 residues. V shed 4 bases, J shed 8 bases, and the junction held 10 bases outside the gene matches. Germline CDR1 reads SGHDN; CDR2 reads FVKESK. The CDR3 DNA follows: TGTGCCAGCAGCCTCGACAGGGGGCTTGGAAACGGCTACACCTTC. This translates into CASSLDRGLGNGYTF.

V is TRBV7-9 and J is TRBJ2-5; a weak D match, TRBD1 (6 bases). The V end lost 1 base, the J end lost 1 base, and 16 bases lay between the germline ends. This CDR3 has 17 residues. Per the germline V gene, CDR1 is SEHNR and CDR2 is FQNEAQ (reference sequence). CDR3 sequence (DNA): TGTGCCAGCAGCTTAGGGTTGGGGGCCGGGATCCAAGAGACCCAGTACTTC. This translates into CASSLGLGAGIQETQYF. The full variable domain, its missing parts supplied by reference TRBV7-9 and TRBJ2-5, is DTGVSQNPRHKITKRGQNVTFRCDPISEHNRLYWYRQTLGQGPEFLTYFQNEAQLEKSRLLSDRFSAERPKGSFSTLEIQRTEQGDSAMYLCASSLGLGAGIQETQYFGPGTRLLVL.

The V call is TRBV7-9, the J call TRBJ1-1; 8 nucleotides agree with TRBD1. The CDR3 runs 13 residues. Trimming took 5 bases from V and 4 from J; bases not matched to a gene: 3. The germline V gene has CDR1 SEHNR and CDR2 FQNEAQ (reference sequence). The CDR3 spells CASSQQGGTEAFF. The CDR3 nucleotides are TGTGCCAGCAGCCAACAGGGGGGCACTGAAGCTTTCTTT.

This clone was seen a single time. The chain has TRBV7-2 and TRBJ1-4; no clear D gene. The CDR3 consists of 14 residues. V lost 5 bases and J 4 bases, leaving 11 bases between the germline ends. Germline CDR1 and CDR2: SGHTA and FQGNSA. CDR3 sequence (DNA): TGTGCCAGCAGCCCCCGTCAGATTAATGAAAAACTGTTTTTT. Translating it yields CASSPRQINEKLFF.

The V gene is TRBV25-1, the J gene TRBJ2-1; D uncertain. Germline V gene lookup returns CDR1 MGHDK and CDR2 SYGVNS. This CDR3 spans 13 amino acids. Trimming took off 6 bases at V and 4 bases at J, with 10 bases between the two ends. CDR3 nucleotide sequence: TGTGCCAGCAGCCCAAGCAATTACAATGAGCAGTTCTTC. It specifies CASSPSNYNEQFF. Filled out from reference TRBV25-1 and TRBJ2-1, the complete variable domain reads EADIYQTPRYLVIGTGKKITLECSQTMGHDKMYWYQQDPGMELHLIHYSYGVNSTEKGDLSSESTVSRIRTEHFPLTLESARPSHTSQYLCASSPSNYNEQFFGPGTRLTVL.

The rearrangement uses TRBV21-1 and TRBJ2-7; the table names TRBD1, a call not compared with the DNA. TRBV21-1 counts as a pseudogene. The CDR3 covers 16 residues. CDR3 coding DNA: TGTGCCAGCAGCAAAAGGCGACAGGGGGGTACCTACGAGCAGTACTTC. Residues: CASSKRRQGGTYEQYF.

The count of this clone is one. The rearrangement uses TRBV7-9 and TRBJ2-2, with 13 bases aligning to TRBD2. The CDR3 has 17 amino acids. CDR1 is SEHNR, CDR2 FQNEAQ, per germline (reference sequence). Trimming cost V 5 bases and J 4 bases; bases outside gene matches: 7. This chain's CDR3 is CASSATSGGLGTGELFF. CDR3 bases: TGTGCCAGCAGCGCGACTAGCGGGGGGCTTGGCACCGGGGAGCTGTTTTTT.

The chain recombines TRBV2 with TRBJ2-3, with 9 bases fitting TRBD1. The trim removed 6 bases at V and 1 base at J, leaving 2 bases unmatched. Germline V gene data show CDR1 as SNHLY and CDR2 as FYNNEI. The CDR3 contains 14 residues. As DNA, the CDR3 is TGTGCCAGCAGCCGGGACAGGGGCACAGATACGCAGTATTTT. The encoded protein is CASSRDRGTDTQYF.

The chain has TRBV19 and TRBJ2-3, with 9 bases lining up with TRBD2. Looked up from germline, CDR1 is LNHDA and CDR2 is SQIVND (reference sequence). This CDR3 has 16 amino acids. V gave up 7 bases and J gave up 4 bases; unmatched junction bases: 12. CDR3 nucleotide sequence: TGTGCCAGTATAGACGGCGGGGGGGCCGATTCAGATACGCAGTATTTT. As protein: CASIDGGGADSDTQYF.

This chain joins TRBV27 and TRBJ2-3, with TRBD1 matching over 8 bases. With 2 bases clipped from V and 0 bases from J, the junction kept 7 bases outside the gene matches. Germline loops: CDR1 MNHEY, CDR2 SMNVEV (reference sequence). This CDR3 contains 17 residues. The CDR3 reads CASSLLGQGPSTDTQYF. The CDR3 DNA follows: TGTGCCAGCAGTTTACTAGGACAGGGTCCAAGCACAGATACGCAGTATTTT.

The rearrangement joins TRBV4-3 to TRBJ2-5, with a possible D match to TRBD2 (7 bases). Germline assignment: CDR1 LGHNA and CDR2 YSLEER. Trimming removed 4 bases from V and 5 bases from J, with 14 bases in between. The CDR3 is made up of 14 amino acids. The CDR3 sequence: CASSPRTGGETQYF. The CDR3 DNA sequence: TGCGCCAGCAGCCCGAGGACGGGGGGCGAGACCCAGTACTTC.

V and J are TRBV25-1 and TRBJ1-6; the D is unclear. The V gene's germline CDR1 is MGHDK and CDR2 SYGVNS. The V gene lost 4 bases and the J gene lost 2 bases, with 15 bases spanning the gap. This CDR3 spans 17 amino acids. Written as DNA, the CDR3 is TGTGCCAGCAGTGCCAACAGTGTCTCGACCTATAATTCACCCCTCCACTTT. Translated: CASSANSVSTYNSPLHF.

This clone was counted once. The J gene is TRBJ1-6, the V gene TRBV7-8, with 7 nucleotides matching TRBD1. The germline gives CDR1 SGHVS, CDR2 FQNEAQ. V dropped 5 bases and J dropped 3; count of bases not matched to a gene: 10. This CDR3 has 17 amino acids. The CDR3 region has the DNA TGTGCCAGCAGCCCTAGGGACAGAAGCTTCTATAATTCACCCCTCCACTTT. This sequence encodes CASSPRDRSFYNSPLHF.

In nucleotides, the CDR3 is TGCAGTGCTAGTACTGATAGCAATCAGCCCCAGCATTTT. Encoded protein: CSASTDSNQPQHF. V usage is TRBV20-1 and J usage is TRBJ1-5, with no clear D. Trimming pared 3 bases from V and 0 bases from J, leaving 6 bases between. CDR1 is DFQATT and CDR2 is SNEGSKA in the germline V gene (reference sequence). CDR3 size: 13 residues.

The CDR3 loop reads CATRRTGNQPQHF. CDR3 bases: TGTGCCACCAGGCGGACAGGCAATCAGCCCCAGCATTTT. The rearrangement uses TRBV12-3 or TRBV12-4 and TRBJ1-5, with TRBD1 as a possible D gene (6 bases). V lost 10 bases, J lost 2 bases, and 12 bases lay in between. CDR3 size: 13 residues.

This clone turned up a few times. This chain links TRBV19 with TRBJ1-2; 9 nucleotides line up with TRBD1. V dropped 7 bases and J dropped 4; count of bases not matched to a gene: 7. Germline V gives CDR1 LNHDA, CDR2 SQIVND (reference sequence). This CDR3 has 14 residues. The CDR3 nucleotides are TGTGCCAGTACCGAGGACAGGGGACCCTATGGCTACACCTTC. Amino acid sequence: CASTEDRGPYGYTF. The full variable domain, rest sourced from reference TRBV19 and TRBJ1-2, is DGGITQSPKYLFRKEGQNVTLSCEQNLNHDAMYWYRQDPGQGLRLIYYSQIVNDFQKGDIAEGYSVSREKKESFPLTVTSAQKNPTAFYLCASTEDRGPYGYTFGSGTRLTVV.

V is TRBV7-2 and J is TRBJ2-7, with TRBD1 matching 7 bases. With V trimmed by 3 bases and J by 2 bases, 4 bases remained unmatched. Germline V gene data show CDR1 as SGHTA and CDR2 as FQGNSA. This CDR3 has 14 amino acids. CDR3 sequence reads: CASSFSGQAYEQYF. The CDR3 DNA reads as TGTGCCAGCAGCTTTTCCGGACAGGCCTACGAGCAGTACTTC.

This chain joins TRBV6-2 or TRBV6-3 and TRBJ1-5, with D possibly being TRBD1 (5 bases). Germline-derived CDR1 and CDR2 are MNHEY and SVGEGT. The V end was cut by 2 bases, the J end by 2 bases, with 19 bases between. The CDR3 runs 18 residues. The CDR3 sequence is CASSYPTQKGLGNQPQHF. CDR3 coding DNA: TGTGCCAGCAGTTACCCCACTCAGAAGGGGTTAGGCAATCAGCCCCAGCATTTT.

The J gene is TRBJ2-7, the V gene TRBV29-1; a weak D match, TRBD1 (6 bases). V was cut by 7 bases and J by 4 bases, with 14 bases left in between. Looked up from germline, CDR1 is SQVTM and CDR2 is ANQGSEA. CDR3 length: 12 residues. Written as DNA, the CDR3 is TGCAGCGGTAAGGGGGATGGTTACGAGCAGTACTTC. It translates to CSGKGDGYEQYF.

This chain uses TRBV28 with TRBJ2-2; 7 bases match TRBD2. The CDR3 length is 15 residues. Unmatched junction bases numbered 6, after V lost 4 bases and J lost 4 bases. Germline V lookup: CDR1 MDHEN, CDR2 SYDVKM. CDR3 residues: CASSSLGGSTGELFF. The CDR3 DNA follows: TGTGCCAGCAGTTCTTTGGGGGGGTCCACCGGGGAGCTGTTTTTT. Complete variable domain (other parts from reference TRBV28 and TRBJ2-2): DVKVTQSSRYLVKRTGEKVFLECVQDMDHENMFWYRQDPGLGLRLIYFSYDVKMKEKGDIPEGYSVSREKKERFSLILESASTNQTSMYLCASSSLGGSTGELFFGEGSRLTVL.

The CDR3 loop is CAISSGTPSSFQETQYF. CDR3 DNA sequence: TGTGCCATCAGCTCCGGGACACCCTCCAGTTTTCAAGAGACCCAGTACTTC. This chain connects TRBV10-3 to TRBJ2-5; possible D gene TRBD1, 6 bases. CDR3 size: 17 residues. CDR1 and CDR2 from the germline V gene are ENHRY and SYGVKD. V was cut by 6 bases and J by 2 bases, with 22 bases left in between.

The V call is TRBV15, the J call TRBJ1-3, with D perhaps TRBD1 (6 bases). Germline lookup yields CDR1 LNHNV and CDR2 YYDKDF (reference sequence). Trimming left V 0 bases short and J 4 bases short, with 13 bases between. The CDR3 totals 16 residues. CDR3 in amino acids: CATSRDLGGLGNTIYF. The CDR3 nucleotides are TGTGCCACCAGCAGAGATTTGGGGGGGCTGGGAAACACCATATATTTT.

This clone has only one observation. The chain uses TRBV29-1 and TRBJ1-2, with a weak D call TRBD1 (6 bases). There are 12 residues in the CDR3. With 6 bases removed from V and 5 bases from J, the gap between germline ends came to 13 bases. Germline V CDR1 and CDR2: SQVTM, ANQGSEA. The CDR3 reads CSVRRTGYGYTF. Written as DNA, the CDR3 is TGCAGCGTGCGAAGAACAGGGTATGGCTACACCTTC.

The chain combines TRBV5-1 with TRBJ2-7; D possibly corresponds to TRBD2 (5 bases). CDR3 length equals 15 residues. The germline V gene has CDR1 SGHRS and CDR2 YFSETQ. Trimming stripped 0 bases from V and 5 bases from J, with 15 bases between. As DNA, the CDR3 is TGCGCCAGCAGCTTGGGGTCGGGTCGGAGGAACGAGCAGTACTTC. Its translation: CASSLGSGRRNEQYF.

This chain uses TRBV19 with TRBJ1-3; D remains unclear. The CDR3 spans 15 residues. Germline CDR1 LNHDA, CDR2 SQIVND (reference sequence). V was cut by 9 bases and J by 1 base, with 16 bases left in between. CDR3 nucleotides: TGTGCCAGCGACACAGACGGGAAGTCTGGAAACACCATATATTTT. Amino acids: CASDTDGKSGNTIYF.

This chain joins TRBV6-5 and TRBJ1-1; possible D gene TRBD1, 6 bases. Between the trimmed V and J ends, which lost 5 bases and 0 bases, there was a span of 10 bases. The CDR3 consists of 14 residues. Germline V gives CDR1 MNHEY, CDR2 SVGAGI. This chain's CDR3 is CASSRGLMNTEAFF. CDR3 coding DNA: TGTGCCAGCAGTAGGGGGTTAATGAACACTGAAGCTTTCTTT.

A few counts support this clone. CDR3 DNA: TGTGCCAGCAGCTTCGGACTAGCGGGGCACACAGATACGCAGTATTTT. It specifies CASSFGLAGHTDTQYF. This sequence joins TRBV5-5 and TRBJ2-3; 12 nucleotides agree with TRBD2. V dropped 2 bases and J dropped 2; count of bases not matched to a gene: 3. Per germline, CDR1 SGHKS and CDR2 YYEKEE (reference sequence). CDR3 length: 16 amino acids.

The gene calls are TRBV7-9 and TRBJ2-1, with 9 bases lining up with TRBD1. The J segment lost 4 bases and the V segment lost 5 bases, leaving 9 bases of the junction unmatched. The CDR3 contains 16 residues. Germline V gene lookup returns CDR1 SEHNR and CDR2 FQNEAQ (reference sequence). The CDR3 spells CASSPQPGQGYNEQFF. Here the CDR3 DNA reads TGTGCCAGCAGCCCCCAGCCGGGACAGGGTTACAATGAGCAGTTCTTC.

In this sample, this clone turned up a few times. In nucleotides, the CDR3 is TGCGCCAGCAGCCAAGATATTACGGGTCAAACTGGAAACACCATATATTTT. Translating gives CASSQDITGQTGNTIYF. V is TRBV4-3 and J is TRBJ1-3; D unclear. V dropped 0 bases and J dropped 2 bases, with 14 bases sitting between them. Germline loops: CDR1 LGHNA, CDR2 YSLEER. This CDR3 spans 17 amino acids.

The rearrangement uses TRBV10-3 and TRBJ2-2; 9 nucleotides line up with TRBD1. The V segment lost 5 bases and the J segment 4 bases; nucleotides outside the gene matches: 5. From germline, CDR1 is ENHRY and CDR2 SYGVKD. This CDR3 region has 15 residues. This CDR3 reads CAISTGQGSTGELFF. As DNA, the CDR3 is TGTGCCATCAGTACAGGACAGGGGTCCACCGGGGAGCTGTTTTTT.